The clone carrying this TCR beta chain was seen many times. Its antigen is still unknown. The sample belongs to a study of response to subunit inactivated influenza vaccine. TCRdb re-derived calls from the RT-PCR reads in MiXCR, one entry per CDR3 protein. The table lists about half a million distinct CDR3 sequences, roughly 9.8% of them singletons. Study results and caveats: Authors suggested seasonal influenza vaccinations each recruit few new T cells.

The J segment lost 4 bases and the V segment lost 4 bases, leaving 12 bases of the junction unmatched. Germline CDR1 reads SNHLY; CDR2 reads FYNNEI. CDR3 length: 17 amino acids. The sequences come from PBMCs from blood, collected about 6 weeks after vaccination. This receptor was taken from a man between 50 and 59 years old who received an inactivated influenza vaccine. The J gene is TRBJ2-7, the V gene TRBV2, with TRBD2 identical over 11 bases. In nucleotides, the CDR3 is TGTGCCAGCAGTGGCGCTAATAGCGGGAGGGCCTGGTACGAGCAGTACTTC. Translated, it gives CASSGANSGRAWYEQYF.